This section outlines one T cell receptor beta chain sequence together with its context. This sample is drawn from a study of cytomegalovirus exposure and HLA in healthy donors. The PCR used 60 Vbeta and 13 Jbeta primers. Clones were read by immunoSEQ multiplex PCR, and TCRdb kept only the in-frame ones, dropping some. In all, the sample yields 100,000 to 150,000 clones. The trim removed 6 bases at V and 0 bases at J, leaving 9 bases unmatched. The germline CDR1 and CDR2 sequences are LNHDA and SQIVND (reference sequence). The CDR3 has 16 residues. This sequence joins TRBV19 and TRBJ1-1; 8 bases map to TRBD1. The sequence was collected from a man between 35 and 55 years old in good health and CMV-seronegative. Sequences were obtained from PBMCs. The CDR3 is CASRPVGDRLNTEAFF. The CDR3 DNA reads as TGTGCCAGTAGGCCCGTCGGGGACAGGCTGAACACTGAAGCTTTCTTT.